The clone carrying this TCR beta chain was seen just once. Antigen: not known. A read error may produce the germline difference seen at one junction end. The sample holds other DNA sequences that translate to the same CDR3. From germline, CDR1 is MNHEY and CDR2 SVGAGI. The CDR3 has 14 amino acids. The data derive from a study of cytomegalovirus exposure and HLA in healthy donors. Study-level results: It was approximately 150 TCR beta chains that were listed as cytomegalovirus-associated. Later work associated roughly 17,000 TCR beta sequences with HLA alleles at 0.05 false discovery rate. Most TCR beta V segments were productive about 87% or about 30% of the time in an earlier analysis.

PCR was performed using 60 Vbeta and 13 Jbeta primers. Using immunoSEQ multiplex PCR, the repertoire was profiled, and TCRdb retains in-frame clones only, with some absent. This sample has approximately 170,000 clones, with approximately 80% found just once. The rearrangement links TRBV6-5 to TRBJ1-6; perhaps TRBD1 as D (6 bases). The receptor comes from a woman in her forties or fifties in good health and CMV-seronegative. Specimen: PBMCs. The CDR3 nucleotides are TGTGCCAGCAGCCTAGGGACAATTAATTCACCCCTTCACTTT. Protein sequence: CASSLGTINSPLHF.